This T cell receptor (beta chain) is from a study of T cell responses to AZD1222 COVID-19 vaccine (TCRdb year 2021). In terms of the full investigation: TCR sequencing covered about 230 trial participants: around 210 given two doses of AZD1222 and 26 given two doses of MenACWY control vaccine. Trial participants were enrolled into age subgroups of 18-55, 56-69 and 70-plus years, which contained about 150, 27 and 61 TCR-sequenced participants, respectively.

As to this clone: The antigen this receptor binds is unknown. Base qualities are not recorded, but no much larger clone differs from it by a single base.

What the time point label conveys for this sample: about 28 days (+/-7) after the second vaccine dose. Because spike-specific TCR depth and breadth did not differ between the two schedules, AZD1222 recipients who got a second dose at roughly 4 weeks were pooled with those who got a second dose at roughly 12 weeks. Vaccinee samples came from UK trials COV001 and COV002, including a single-blind randomized controlled phase 2/3 trial of AZD1222 (ChAdOx1 nCoV-19) in healthy adults. Trial participant PBMC samples were collected at day 0 and day 28 after the second dose for TCRbeta chain sequencing. V lost 1 base and J lost 6 bases; the stretch between them is 13 bases long. For CDR1 and CDR2, the germline V gene lists MDHEN and SYDVKM. The CDR3 spans 15 residues, from the cysteine through the phenylalanine. Only CDR3 DNA remains: 45 bases, in frame from the first base. General conclusions and limits of the study: Participants were mostly white British, with more females than males. The authors suggested clonal diversity may have been underestimated. Because no day 14 peak-response samples were available, the repertoires could be characterized only after the peak T cell response. In the small 56-69-year group, the increase in depth fell short of significance, most likely because of low power. Conclusions about previously exposed vaccinees are limited, since just six AZD1222 recipients were seropositive for SARS-CoV-2 at baseline. Reportedly, almost half of the unique spike-specific TCRs recognized epitopes lying outside the regions that are mutated in the B.1.351 and B.1.1.7 variants. The vaccine-associated CD4 TCRs covered the entire spike protein, and the dominant responses fell in regions 160-218 and 743-854. After two AZD1222 doses, spike-specific TCR breadth and depth were significantly higher than at day 0 and than in MenACWY recipients.

The CDR3 regions of human TCRbeta chains were subjected to immunosequencing. The original pipeline was this. TCRs in the repertoires were compared against a reference library of SARS-CoV-2-specific TCRs that had been generated with the MIRA antigen-specificity platform. Breadth was defined as the fraction of unique TCRs that were SARS-CoV-2-associated. Depth was defined as the fraction of total T cells that were SARS-CoV-2-associated. Each spike-specific TCR was assigned to its reactive spike region and to a CD4 or CD8 class using the MIRA data. Log10-transformed breadth and depth values were compared by one-way ANOVA with Sidak's multiple comparisons tests. TCRdb limited this immuneACCESS table to in-frame rearrangements with V and J called. A share of clones is missing; checked studies link under half to unresolved V genes, and the rest is unexplained. The V and J calls and clone size come from that table; D and trimming were worked out from the DNA. This sample comprises under 130,000 clones, nearly 90% of them detected only once. The ten largest account for 2% to 3% of the sample.

The V and J genes are TRBV28 and TRBJ2-1; the D gene is possibly TRBD1 or TRBD2, with 6 bases matching each. The sequence came from an adult who received the AZD1222 COVID-19 vaccine. Sequencing was performed on peripheral blood, taken 28 days after the second AZD1222 dose. The sequence in DNA is TGTGCCAGCAGTTTATCAGGGGCGGAGGGCAATGAGCAGTTCTTC. It is translated as CASSLSGAEGNEQFF.